This T cell receptor (beta chain) was recovered during a study of shared clonotypes between healthy human individuals. Terminally differentiated effector memory CD45RA+ cells were left out of the naive CD8 fraction, which was CD45RO-negative and positively selected for CCR7. The protocol was immunoSEQ multiplex PCR, while the TCRdb copy is restricted to in-frame clones and leaves out a portion. The sample lists about 2.1 million clones; about 94% were seen once. As to this clone: Antigen: not known.

Study outcomes and limitations: Sampling used blood alone; tissue repertoires probably differ.

V shed 0 bases and J 4 bases; nucleotides not matched to a gene: 11. The CDR3 contains 17 residues. Germline lookup yields CDR1 MNHEY and CDR2 SMNVEV (reference sequence). The specimen was naive CD8+ T cells from PBMCs. This TCR was recovered from a young man in good health. Some clones in this sample may be carry-over from other donors' samples. This chain connects TRBV27 to TRBJ2-7; 8 positions match TRBD2. CDR3 DNA sequence: TGTGCCAGCAGTTTATCGTTTAGCGGGGCGCTCCGATACGAGCAGTACTTC. Its translation is CASSLSFSGALRYEQYF.